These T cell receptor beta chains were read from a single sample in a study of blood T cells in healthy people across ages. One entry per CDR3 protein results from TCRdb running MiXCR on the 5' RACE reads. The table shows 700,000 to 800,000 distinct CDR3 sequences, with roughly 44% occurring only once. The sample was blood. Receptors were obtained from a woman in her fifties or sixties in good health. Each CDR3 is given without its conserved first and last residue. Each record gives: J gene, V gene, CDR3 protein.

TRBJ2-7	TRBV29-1	SVVLAGVRYEQY
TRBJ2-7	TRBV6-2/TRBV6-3	ASSYHNAYEQY
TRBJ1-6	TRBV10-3	AISDGHNSPLH
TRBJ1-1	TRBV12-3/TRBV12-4	ATKTYVNTEAF
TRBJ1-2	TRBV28	ASTVTGVNGYT
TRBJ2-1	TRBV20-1	SARGLAGGPYNEQF
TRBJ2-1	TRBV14	ASSPSGSGRALRNEQF
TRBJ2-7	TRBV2	ASSGEVGSEQY
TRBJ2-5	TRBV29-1	SVAAGEETQY
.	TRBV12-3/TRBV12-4	ASSLTSGTQY
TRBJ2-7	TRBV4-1	ASSQGLRGVRNEQY
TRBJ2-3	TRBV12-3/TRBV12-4	ASSSNTGAATQY
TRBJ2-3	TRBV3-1	ASRMSGGTDTQY
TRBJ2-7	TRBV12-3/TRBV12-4	ASSQKVEQY
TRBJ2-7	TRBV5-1	ARIVRSSYEQY
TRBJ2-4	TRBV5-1	ASSLGTGTGGPKNIQY
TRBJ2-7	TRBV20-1	AGGRGMLRQEQY
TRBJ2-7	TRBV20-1	SASQGRTYEQY
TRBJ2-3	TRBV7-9	ASSSHGTSTNTQY
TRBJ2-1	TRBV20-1	SALSGRGYNEQF
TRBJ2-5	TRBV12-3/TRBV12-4	ASRLSGGILETQY
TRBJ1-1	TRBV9	ASSEGGGENTEAF
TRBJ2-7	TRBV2	ASSSQTGAMGEQY